The 29 T cell receptor beta chains reported below all come from one sample, sequenced in a study of shared clonotypes between healthy human individuals. Clones were read by immunoSEQ multiplex PCR, and TCRdb kept only the in-frame ones, dropping some. Of some 1,400,000 clones listed, roughly 97% were seen once; the top ten hold 1% to 1.5%. The sequencing sample was made of naive CD4+ T cells sorted from blood. Subset indicated: CD45RA+ positively selected. Receptors originate from a man aged 30-40 years in good health.

The CDR3 sequence is CASSPLSGLRETQYF. The CDR3 DNA follows: TGTGCCAGCAGCCCCCTTTCAGGTTTGAGGGAGACCCAGTACTTC. The rearrangement joins TRBV5-4 to TRBJ2-5; unclear D gene. V dropped 4 bases and J dropped 5 bases, with 18 bases sitting between them. CDR1 and CDR2 from the germline V gene are SGHNT and YYREEE (reference sequence). CDR3 size: 15 residues.

The V call is TRBV9, the J call TRBJ2-2, with TRBD1 matching over 9 bases. Germline trimming cut 3 bases from V and 5 bases from J; bases unmatched to any gene: 11. The CDR3 has 17 amino acids. Germline CDR1 SGDLS, CDR2 YYNGEE. The chain's CDR3 is CASSATGGGIRTGELFF. The DNA of the CDR3 is TGTGCCAGCAGCGCGACAGGGGGAGGTATTAGGACCGGGGAGCTGTTTTTT.

The chain employs TRBV5-1 and TRBJ1-3; D is ambiguous. V was shortened by 4 bases and J by 0 bases, with 11 bases between the two germline ends. Germline V gene lookup returns CDR1 SGHRS and CDR2 YFSETQ. This CDR3 spans 15 amino acids. The CDR3 loop reads CASSAVSDSGNTIYF. As DNA, the CDR3 is TGCGCCAGCAGCGCAGTTTCAGACTCTGGAAACACCATATATTTT.

This clone was recorded once. The chain employs TRBV7-9 and TRBJ2-7; D is tentatively TRBD1 or TRBD2 (6 bases each). The CDR3 loop spans 14 amino acids. Deletions cut 8 bases from V and 3 bases from J, with 17 bases between. Germline V gives CDR1 SEHNR, CDR2 FQNEAQ (reference sequence). CDR3 nucleotide sequence: TGTGCCAGCGAAAGAAACAGGGACTTCTACGAGCAGTACTTC. Its translation is CASERNRDFYEQYF. The variable domain in full, with the rest retrieved from reference TRBV7-9 and TRBJ2-7, is DTGVSQNPRHKITKRGQNVTFRCDPISEHNRLYWYRQTLGQGPEFLTYFQNEAQLEKSRLLSDRFSAERPKGSFSTLEIQRTEQGDSAMYLCASERNRDFYEQYFGPGTRLTVT.

The chain is built from TRBV29-1 and TRBJ2-2; 7 bases are shared with TRBD2. CDR1 SQVTM and CDR2 ANQGSEA come from the germline V gene. This CDR3 comprises 14 residues. The junction had 3 bases not matched to a gene; V was cut back by 5 bases and J by 0 bases. For the CDR3, the DNA is TGCAGCGTTAAAGCGGGGACGAACACCGGGGAGCTGTTTTTT. It yields the protein CSVKAGTNTGELFF.

The genes are TRBV29-1 and TRBJ2-7, with D uncertain. This CDR3 is 14 amino acids long. V gave up 4 bases and J gave up 6 bases, with 19 bases separating them. CDR1 SQVTM and CDR2 ANQGSEA come from the germline V gene. The CDR3 DNA follows: TGCAGCGTTGCCCTTTATCGGTTTACTTCCGAGCAGTACTTC. Amino acids: CSVALYRFTSEQYF.

V gene TRBV20-1 combines with J gene TRBJ2-7; D unresolved. The CDR3 has 11 residues. In germline, CDR1 is DFQATT, CDR2 SNEGSKA (reference sequence). The V gene lost 7 bases and the J gene lost 0 bases, with 7 bases spanning the gap. The CDR3 sequence is CSGRYSYEQYF. CDR3 sequence (DNA): TGCAGTGGAAGGTACTCCTACGAGCAGTACTTC.

This chain joins TRBV27 and TRBJ2-3, with 13 bases lining up with TRBD2. The germline gives CDR1 MNHEY, CDR2 SMNVEV (reference sequence). The CDR3 has 18 residues. Trimming took 5 bases from V and 0 from J; bases not matched to a gene: 8. This CDR3 reads CASSPGTSGILSTDTQYF. In nucleotides, the CDR3 is TGTGCCAGCAGTCCCGGGACTAGCGGGATTCTAAGCACAGATACGCAGTATTTT.

The J gene is TRBJ2-5, the V gene TRBV29-1, with D maybe TRBD2 (6 bases). The germline V gene has CDR1 SQVTM and CDR2 ANQGSEA. Trimming stripped 6 bases from V and 5 bases from J, with 22 bases between. The CDR3 loop spans 15 amino acids. The CDR3: CSVAFVASGGETQYF. The DNA of the CDR3 is TGCAGCGTGGCCTTCGTGGCAAGCGGAGGGGAGACCCAGTACTTC.

This clone was detected once. V is TRBV12-5 and J is TRBJ2-3; 9 bases align to TRBD1. Germline loops: CDR1 LGHNT, CDR2 FRNRAP. The CDR3 has 15 residues. V was clipped by 4 bases and J by 6 bases; unmatched bases: 8. The CDR3 nucleotides are TGTGCTAGTGGTTGGGGACAGGGATCGACGGATACGCAGTATTTT. This gives the protein CASGWGQGSTDTQYF. The variable domain in full, completed from reference TRBV12-5 and TRBJ2-3, reads DARVTQTPRHKVTEMGQEVTMRCQPILGHNTVFWYRQTMMQGLELLAYFRNRAPLDDSGMPKDRFSAEMPDATLATLKIQPSEPRDSAVYFCASGWGQGSTDTQYFGPGTRLTVL.

The V gene is TRBV15, the J gene TRBJ2-5; no firm D call. The germline V gene encodes CDR1 LNHNV and CDR2 YYDKDF (reference sequence). CDR3 length: 13 residues. The germline V and J ends were trimmed by 4 bases and 1 base, with 7 bases remaining between them. The chain's CDR3 is CATSTPGQETQYF. DNA of the CDR3: TGTGCCACCAGCACTCCGGGCCAAGAGACCCAGTACTTC.

The V call is TRBV7-3, the J call TRBJ2-7; tentatively, D is TRBD1 or TRBD2 (5 bases each). The CDR3 covers 15 residues. Trimming cost V 5 bases and J 3 bases, with 17 bases left between them. Germline CDR1 SGHTA, CDR2 FQGTGA. The CDR3 spells CASSTLPGAGYEQYF. The CDR3 nucleotides are TGTGCCAGCAGCACACTTCCCGGGGCAGGCTACGAGCAGTACTTC.

V usage is TRBV5-1 and J usage is TRBJ2-7; 8 nucleotides align to TRBD2. The J segment lost 7 bases and the V segment lost 5 bases, leaving 11 bases of the junction unmatched. There are 14 residues in the CDR3. Germline values: CDR1 SGHRS, CDR2 YFSETQ. CDR3 sequence (DNA): TGCGCCAGCAGTGGCGTTAGCGGGAACTTTGAGCAGTACTTC. Residues: CASSGVSGNFEQYF.

This rearrangement joins TRBV4-2 to TRBJ2-4; 12 bases are a match to TRBD2. The CDR3 is 19 amino acids. J lost 3 bases, V lost 0 bases, and 9 bases had no gene match. Germline V gene lookup returns CDR1 LGHNA and CDR2 YNFKEQ. The CDR3 sequence is CASSQERLAGDTFKNIQYF. Written as DNA, the CDR3 is TGTGCCAGCAGCCAAGAACGACTAGCGGGAGATACCTTCAAAAACATTCAGTACTTC.

The chain has TRBV7-3 and TRBJ2-1, with D perhaps matching TRBD1 (5 bases). V lost 1 base to trimming and J lost 8 bases, with 9 bases between them. This CDR3 spans 13 amino acids. Germline V gene data show CDR1 as SGHTA and CDR2 as FQGTGA. The DNA for the CDR3 is TGTGCCAGCAGCTTAAAAGTCAGGGATGAGCAGTTCTTC. Its translation: CASSLKVRDEQFF.

The chain carries TRBV25-1 and TRBJ2-3; D gene ambiguous. The germline V gene encodes CDR1 MGHDK and CDR2 SYGVNS. Deletions cut 7 bases from V and 2 bases from J, with 10 bases between. CDR3 length: 13 residues. DNA for the CDR3: TGTGCCAGCAAGACACTCCTCACAGATACGCAGTATTTT. This gives the protein CASKTLLTDTQYF.

This clone has only a few counts. The rearrangement uses TRBV29-1 and TRBJ1-1; D gene unclear. Germline assignment: CDR1 SQVTM and CDR2 ANQGSEA. The CDR3 has 12 amino acids. Trimming pared 1 base from V and 11 bases from J, leaving 14 bases between. This CDR3 reads CSVEASSGKAFF. CDR3 nucleotide sequence: TGCAGCGTTGAAGCATCGTCGGGGAAGGCTTTCTTT.

This chain links TRBV5-1 with TRBJ2-7; either TRBD1 or TRBD2 may fit D (5 bases each). V was cut by 4 bases and J by 3 bases, with 17 bases left in between. Germline V gene lookup returns CDR1 SGHRS and CDR2 YFSETQ. The CDR3 contains 15 residues. The CDR3 region has the DNA TGCGCCAGCAGCCCTCGGTCGGGGCAGGTCTACGAGCAGTACTTC. Its protein product is CASSPRSGQVYEQYF.

The chain uses TRBV5-1 and TRBJ2-7, with TRBD2 matching 15 bases. Losses at the gene ends were 2 bases for V and 8 bases for J; bases not matched to a gene: 2. The CDR3 totals 14 residues. Germline CDR1 is SGHRS and CDR2 is YFSETQ. The CDR3 spells CASSFGLAGGKQYF. The CDR3 region has the DNA TGCGCCAGCAGCTTCGGACTAGCGGGAGGGAAGCAGTACTTC.

The chain couples TRBV7-2 to TRBJ2-5; 7 bases are shared with TRBD2. CDR1 is SGHTA, CDR2 FQGNSA, per germline. The CDR3 runs 15 residues. V lost 6 bases and J lost 5; bases outside the gene matches: 12. Here the CDR3 DNA reads TGTGCCAGCAGTACTAGCGTTGGACGGTTGGAGACCCAGTACTTC. Residues: CASSTSVGRLETQYF.

This rearrangement joins TRBV5-1 to TRBJ2-1; D is ambiguous. Trimming pared 4 bases from V and 9 bases from J, leaving 14 bases between. Germline V CDR1 and CDR2: SGHRS, YFSETQ. The CDR3 extends over 13 amino acids. CDR3 sequence reads: CASSAVPGSEQFF. The CDR3 DNA reads as TGCGCCAGCAGCGCGGTCCCCGGTAGTGAGCAGTTCTTC. Full variable domain (rest looked up from reference TRBV5-1 and TRBJ2-1): KAGVTQTPRYLIKTRGQQVTLSCSPISGHRSVSWYQQTPGQGLQFLFEYFSETQRNKGNFPGRFSGRQFSNSRSEMNVSTLELGDSALYLCASSAVPGSEQFFGPGTRLTVL.

Concerning this clone itself: At the DNA level, this CDR3 is encoded by other sequences in the same sample as well. The CDR3 sequence: CASSVDGRPNEKLFF. The CDR3 DNA follows: TGTGCCAGCAGCGTAGACGGGCGTCCTAATGAAAAACTGTTTTTT. The V and J genes are TRBV9 and TRBJ1-4; the D is unclear. This CDR3 is built from 15 residues. The V and J ends lost 0 bases and 3 bases respectively, with 9 bases between them. Germline V CDR1 and CDR2: SGDLS, YYNGEE.

This clone was picked up one time. This chain uses TRBV7-8 with TRBJ2-7; D ambiguous. Trimming removed 1 base at V and 3 bases at J, with 10 bases between. CDR1 SGHVS and CDR2 FQNEAQ come from the germline V gene. There are 14 residues in the CDR3. CDR3 amino acids: CASSLGAVGYEQYF. CDR3 bases: TGTGCCAGCAGCTTAGGTGCAGTGGGCTACGAGCAGTACTTC.

The CDR3 protein is CASDGGGTNEKLFF. The CDR3 DNA reads as TGTGCCAGTGATGGGGGGGGAACTAATGAAAAACTGTTTTTT. The chain uses TRBV19 and TRBJ1-4; tentatively, D is TRBD1 (5 bases). The CDR3 totals 14 residues. Germline V CDR1 and CDR2: LNHDA, SQIVND (reference sequence). Trimming took 8 bases from V and 1 from J, leaving 11 bases between them.

The chain combines TRBV6-6 with TRBJ2-1; D might be TRBD2 (6 bases). The CDR3 contains 15 residues. CDR1 and CDR2 (germline): MNHNY, SVGAGI (reference sequence). V lost 0 bases and J lost 6, with 12 bases in between. The CDR3 DNA reads as TGTGCCAGCAGTTACTCTCGCGGGATTGTCAATGAGCAGTTCTTC. Its translation is CASSYSRGIVNEQFF.

The rearrangement uses TRBV20-1 and TRBJ1-5; D is undetermined. Per germline, CDR1 DFQATT and CDR2 SNEGSKA (reference sequence). Deletions cut 4 bases from V and 2 bases from J, with 3 bases between. This CDR3 is 11 amino acids long. The DNA of the CDR3 is TGCAGTGCTATCGGCAATCAGCCCCAGCATTTT. It encodes CSAIGNQPQHF.

This sequence joins TRBV15 and TRBJ1-1, with D possibly TRBD1 on 5 matching bases. The germline gives CDR1 LNHNV, CDR2 YYDKDF (reference sequence). V was cut by 0 bases and J by 1 base, with 12 bases left in between. The CDR3 totals 16 residues. CDR3 nucleotides: TGTGCCACCAGCAGAGATCGGGGGGTCGGGAACACTGAAGCTTTCTTT. As protein: CATSRDRGVGNTEAFF. Supplemented by reference TRBV15 and TRBJ1-1, the full variable domain reads DAMVIQNPRYQVTQFGKPVTLSCSQTLNHNVMYWYQQKSSQAPKLLFHYYDKDFNNEADTPDNFQSRRPNTSFCFLDIRSPGLGDTAMYLCATSRDRGVGNTEAFFGQGTRLTVV.

For this clone: Other DNA sequences in the sample encode the same CDR3. V and J are TRBV27 and TRBJ2-5, with 11 bases lining up with TRBD2. This CDR3 region has 14 residues. V lost 4 bases to trimming and J lost 4 bases; unmatched junction nucleotides: 2. The germline V gene has CDR1 MNHEY and CDR2 SMNVEV (reference sequence). CDR3 loop: CASSSGTSGETQYF. The CDR3 bases are TGTGCCAGCAGTTCAGGGACTAGCGGAGAGACCCAGTACTTC.

Only a few counts were recorded for this clone. V gene TRBV25-1 combines with J gene TRBJ1-5; D is unresolved. V was shortened by 3 bases and J by 3 bases, with 9 bases between the two germline ends. The CDR3 runs 14 residues. Germline lookup yields CDR1 MGHDK and CDR2 SYGVNS. The CDR3 loop is CASSESVYNQPQHF. CDR3 in DNA: TGTGCCAGCAGTGAGTCTGTTTACAATCAGCCCCAGCATTTT.